This entry describes one T cell receptor beta chain. The specificity of this receptor is unknown. No qualities accompany the bases; no much larger clone lies one base away. Trimming removed 6 bases from V and 9 bases from J; the gene matches leave 14 bases unexplained. The CDR3 measures 15 amino acids from cysteine to phenylalanine. Only CDR3 DNA remains: 45 bases, in frame from the first base. A constant-region primer and ProtoScript II reverse transcriptase were used to reverse-transcribe TCRbeta-specific cDNA from approximately 500 ng total RNA. Three nested multiplex PCR rounds, following a slightly modified ARM-PCR procedure, were used to build the TCRbeta libraries. Multiplex TRBV1-TRBV30 forward primers and a Cbeta reverse primer were used in the first two PCR rounds, each of which was run for around 9 cycles. Sample barcodes and Illumina adapters were added in a final 25-cycle PCR using Deep VentR polymerase. Amplicons of 200-500 bp were gel-purified with a QIAquick gel extraction kit before sequencing. TCRbeta amplicons were sequenced on an Illumina HiSeq 2500 with 250-bp paired-end reads. Regarding the original processing steps: Trimmomatic v0.33 was used to quality-trim the reads, and FLASH v1.2.11 was used to merge paired reads so that full CDR3 sequences could be recovered. V, D and J germline segments were assigned to the rearranged TCRbeta sequences using MiGEC v1.2.1b. Clonotype statistics and Shannon-Wiener diversity indices were computed with VDJtools v1.0.0. Except for diversity analysis, only the 250 most abundant clonotypes of each sample were used in subsequent analyses to reduce sampling bias. Using fastp trimming at Q25 and MiXCR clonotype assembly, TCRdb reanalyzed the public sequencing data and kept in-frame beta chains. A single entry per CDR3 protein holds the most common genes and DNA from its merged rows. TCRdb assigned the V and J calls; the authors' analysis was not used. A total of 250,000 to 400,000 distinct CDR3 sequences appear in this sample, 65% of them only once. The leading ten clones occupy about 8.4% of the sample.

The data were taken from a study of tumor-infiltrating lymphocytes in primary liver carcinoma (dated by TCRdb to between 2016 and 2019). Concerning the study at large: Between late 2015 and March 2016, roughly five patients in China with histopathologically diagnosed primary liver carcinoma had surgical resection. Of the five patients (three men and two women, aged 30 to 69 years), four had hepatocellular carcinoma and one had combined HCC and intrahepatic cholangiocarcinoma. The five patients had tumors staged T1-T3 N0M0, with maximum diameters ranging from about 4 to 11 cm. Roughly 3.5 to 8 million productive TCRbeta reads were obtained per sample, and no significant difference in read depth was found between tissue types. Across five regions of each liver tumor, along with adjacent normal tissue and blood, the study brought together TCRbeta repertoire sequencing, expression microarrays and whole-exome sequencing. A total of roughly 35 specimens from 5 patients, comprising some 25 tumor regions, 5 adjacent noncancerous liver tissues and 5 peripheral blood samples, were covered by TCRbeta repertoire sequencing. High reproducibility was observed for the technical replicate repertoires, with mean shared-clone rates about 0.92 and correlation coefficients above 0.98. Overall results and qualifications from the work: Because sequencing covered only the TCR beta chain and unpaired alpha chains were not captured, true repertoire diversity is likely underestimated. The top 250 clones accounted for a significantly greater share of the repertoire in tumors than in blood (p = 0.039). The study included only four or five patients, and the authors note findings should be validated in a larger study. Repertoire overlap was found to be higher between tumor regions (mean roughly 35%) than between tumor-adjacent (roughly 17%) or tumor-blood (about 14%) pairs, consistent with antigen-driven expansion. Since the samples were bulk and unsorted, there was no way to compare CD4+ and CD8+ T cell repertoires.

Blood RNA was extracted from unsorted whole blood using TRIzol reagent, and germline DNA was obtained with the DNeasy Blood & Tissue kit. At the time of sampling, the patients had chronic HBV infection and had not received any treatment. Before surgery, 3 to 4.5 milliliters of peripheral blood were collected into K2EDTA tubes. The receptor was isolated from a middle-aged man with primary liver carcinoma and hepatitis B virus infection. The specimen was peripheral blood. The chain is encoded by TRBV12-3 or TRBV12-4 joined to TRBJ2-1, and TRBD2 aligns with 7 junction nucleotides. The encoded CDR3 is CASRSGTIGLGEQFF. The nucleotide sequence reads as follows: TGTGCCAGCAGGAGTGGGACTATCGGGCTCGGTGAGCAGTTCTTC.